This T cell receptor beta chain stems from a study of T cell changes during pregnancy in multiple sclerosis. Data came from immunoSEQ multiplex PCR; TCRdb stores just in-frame clones and leaves some out. Among fewer than 40,000 clones listed, about 92% were seen once. V shed 1 base, J shed 6 bases, and the junction held 9 bases outside the gene matches. Germline V gene lookup returns CDR1 SGHTA and CDR2 FQGTGA. This CDR3 contains 15 residues. Source: CD8+ T cells from peripheral blood mononuclear cells, taken in the first trimester of pregnancy. The clonotype originates from a female donor with multiple sclerosis, enrolled in a pregnancy study. The chain links TRBV7-3 to TRBJ2-7, with 7 positions matching TRBD2. CDR3 loop: CASSLIGGSRSEQYF. In DNA form, the CDR3 reads TGTGCCAGCAGCTTAATTGGCGGGAGTCGTTCCGAGCAGTACTTC.